This T cell receptor beta chain originates from a study of cytomegalovirus exposure and HLA in healthy donors (dated by TCRdb to about 2017). About the investigation overall: According to a later analysis, one platform produced both the 100 to 150 validation repertoires and the 550 to 800 repertoires of the first cohort. The study aimed to test whether signatures of past pathogen exposure could be identified by cataloging public T cell receptors. In addition to the first cohort of approximately 670 subjects, a separate validation cohort of 120 different subjects was used. To predict cytomegalovirus infection status, the study brought together high-throughput TCR immunosequencing, statistical association of individual TCRs with disease status, and machine learning. The full study reports these points: Of the cluster scores, roughly 95% were above 0 in a later analysis, which found that TCRs clustered in the first cohort also tended to co-occur in the 120 validation repertoires. In the study, 150 to 200 TCR beta chains were listed as associated with cytomegalovirus. Cytomegalovirus status was reported to be diagnosed by the classifier with high specificity and sensitivity in both the original and validation cohorts. Most TCR sequences were observed very rarely across donors, whereas some public TCRs were present in many individuals. In vitro tests confirmed that three of the cytomegalovirus-associated TCR beta chains recognize cytomegalovirus antigens. It was suggested by the authors that the approach could potentially be generalized to other disease states and immunological phenotypes. The validation cohort had no HLA typing available for a later analysis, so co-occurrence within that cohort was assessed over all 130 or so repertoires.

The CDR3 spans 16 residues, from the cysteine through the phenylalanine. Only the CDR3 portion is preserved as DNA: 48 bases, with reading frame beginning at the first base. Sequences SGHRS (CDR1) and YFSETQ (CDR2) are obtained from the germline V gene. V trim: 4 bases; J trim: 0 bases; unmatched bases: 6. A note on this clone: The antigen this receptor binds is unknown. Per-base quality was not reported, and no clone a single base away is much larger than it.

Libraries were prepared through the immunoSEQ multiplex PCR assay. In the authors' own workflow: A statistical classification framework was built to diagnose cytomegalovirus status from the catalog of TCR beta chain sequences. The immuneACCESS repertoire file appears here via TCRdb, limited to in-frame rearrangements. These files lack a portion of the clones; in checked studies, under half of the deficit traces to unresolved V genes, and the cause of the others is not known. Clone size and the V and J calls come from that table; the DNA yielded D and trimming. Recorded for this sample are about 60,000 clones; approximately 95% of them occurred a single time. Together, the top ten hold roughly 1.2% of the sample. The donors were included in the validation cohort of some 120 subjects, a group kept apart from the roughly 670-subject first cohort.

What was sequenced was PBMCs. This chain is built from TRBV5-1 and TRBJ2-3, with TRBD1 matching 9 junction bases. The TCR comes from a woman aged 18-29 years in good health and CMV-seronegative. The DNA sequence is TGCGCCAGCAGCCGGGGACAGGGTCCGAGCACAGATACGCAGTATTTT. It translates to CASSRGQGPSTDTQYF. Here the CDR3 is joined to the reference TRBV5-1 and TRBJ2-3 genes, and the full variable domain is: KAGVTQTPRYLIKTRGQQVTLSCSPISGHRSVSWYQQTPGQGLQFLFEYFSETQRNKGNFPGRFSGRQFSNSRSEMNVSTLELGDSALYLCASSRGQGPSTDTQYFGPGTRLTVL.